These 16 T cell receptor beta chains were sequenced from one sample in a study of cytomegalovirus exposure and HLA in healthy donors. Amplification used 60 Vbeta primers and 13 Jbeta primers. Assay: immunoSEQ multiplex PCR; the TCRdb copy retains only in-frame clones and omits some. The sample has approximately 100,000 clones, 70% to 85% seen once. Source material: PBMCs. These receptors were taken from a man in his 60s in good health and CMV-seronegative.

In its sample, this clone was seen once. CDR3 amino acids: CASSFRDRDNQPQHF. The CDR3 nucleotides are TGTGCCAGCAGCTTCCGGGACAGAGACAATCAGCCCCAGCATTTT. V is TRBV7-6 and J is TRBJ1-5; TRBD1 agrees at 7 bases. J was trimmed by 3 bases and V by 3 bases; bases with no gene match: 5. Germline V lookup: CDR1 SGHVS, CDR2 FNYEAQ. The CDR3 sequence is 15 residues long.

The chain couples TRBV5-1 to TRBJ2-1; 7 nucleotides line up with TRBD2. Germline lookup yields CDR1 SGHRS and CDR2 YFSETQ. The CDR3 has 11 amino acids. V dropped 5 bases and J dropped 10; count of bases not matched to a gene: 3. The CDR3 DNA reads TGCGCCAGCAGAATCGGGGGGGAGCAGTTCTTC. The encoded protein is CASRIGGEQFF.

The chain joins TRBV2 to TRBJ2-7; 9 bases are a match to TRBD2. Germline lookup yields CDR1 SNHLY and CDR2 FYNNEI. This CDR3 comprises 14 residues. V shed 7 bases and J 6 bases; nucleotides not matched to a gene: 10. The CDR3 reads CASNTGTSFGEQYF. The CDR3, as DNA: TGTGCCAGCAACACCGGGACTAGCTTTGGCGAGCAGTACTTC. Drawing the rest from reference TRBV2 and TRBJ2-7, the complete variable domain is EPEVTQTPSHQVTQMGQEVILRCVPISNHLYFYWYRQILGQKVEFLVSFYNNEISEKSEIFDDQFSVERPDGSNFTLKIRSTKLEDSAMYFCASNTGTSFGEQYFGPGTRLTVT.

The chain carries TRBV5-8 and TRBJ2-5; D not resolved. Matching the DNA end better, TRBJ2-7 makes the J call doubtful. In germline, CDR1 is SGHTS, CDR2 YDEGEE. CDR3 size: 12 residues. CDR3 in DNA: TGTGCCAGCAGCTTAAGGTACTACGAGCAGTACTTC. Its protein product is CASSLRYYEQYF.

The chain is built from TRBV9 and TRBJ2-5; 7 bases line up with TRBD2. V lost 2 bases to trimming and J lost 2 bases; unmatched junction nucleotides: 0. The CDR3 runs to 13 residues. Looked up from germline, CDR1 is SGDLS and CDR2 is YYNGEE. For the CDR3, the DNA is TGTGCCAGCAGCGTCGGGGGGCAAGAGACCCAGTACTTC. Its protein product is CASSVGGQETQYF.

The gene calls are TRBV29-1 and TRBJ1-2; D unclear. The CDR3 consists of 12 residues. Germline V gene sequence: CDR1 SQVTM, CDR2 ANQGSEA. Trimming took 7 bases from V and 4 from J, leaving 13 bases between them. The CDR3 nucleotides read TGCAGCGCTCTGGACTGGAGCTATGGCTACACCTTC. It is translated as CSALDWSYGYTF.

This clone was picked up one time. This rearrangement joins TRBV5-6 to TRBJ2-7, with 9 positions matching TRBD1. The CDR3 runs to 17 residues. From germline, CDR1 is SGHDT and CDR2 YYEEEE. V was clipped by 4 bases and J by 6 bases; unmatched bases: 17. The CDR3 reads CASSETGGESWFGEQYF. CDR3 sequence (DNA): TGTGCCAGCAGCGAGACAGGGGGAGAGTCGTGGTTTGGCGAGCAGTACTTC.

This sequence joins TRBV2 and TRBJ1-6; 11 bases match TRBD1. Trimming removed 2 bases from V and 6 bases from J; junction bases left unmatched: 3. Germline values: CDR1 SNHLY, CDR2 FYNNEI. This CDR3 has 16 amino acids. The CDR3 protein is CASSERGQGANSPLHF. Here the CDR3 DNA reads TGTGCCAGCAGTGAAAGAGGACAGGGGGCTAATTCACCCCTCCACTTT.

This chain connects TRBV7-8 to TRBJ2-1; D is undetermined. The V end was cut by 5 bases, the J end by 0 bases, with 11 bases between. The germline V gene has CDR1 SGHVS and CDR2 FQNEAQ. The CDR3 contains 15 residues. This CDR3 reads CASSPSVSSYNEQFF. The CDR3 nucleotides read TGTGCCAGCAGCCCGAGCGTGAGCTCCTACAATGAGCAGTTCTTC.

The chain recombines TRBV7-2 with TRBJ1-5, with D uncertain. The ends were cut back, 5 bases at V and 9 bases at J, with 14 bases in the middle. This CDR3 region has 13 residues. Per germline, CDR1 SGHTA and CDR2 FQGNSA. The CDR3 sequence: CASSPAVGRPQHF. CDR3 DNA: TGTGCCAGCAGCCCCGCGGTCGGGAGGCCCCAGCATTTT.

The CDR3 nucleotides are TGTGCCAGCAGTCTTCCGGGACAGCCTAATTCACCCCTCCACTTT. This codes for CASSLPGQPNSPLHF. The V call is TRBV25-1, the J call TRBJ1-6; TRBD1 agrees at 7 bases. V lost 5 bases and J lost 6; bases outside the gene matches: 7. Germline values: CDR1 MGHDK, CDR2 SYGVNS. CDR3 length: 15 residues.

V and J are TRBV6-5 and TRBJ2-4; 8 bases fit TRBD1. V was clipped by 5 bases and J by 7 bases; unmatched bases: 7. Germline lookup yields CDR1 MNHEY and CDR2 SVGAGI. The CDR3 spans 14 residues. The CDR3 here is CASSATGGINIQYF. CDR3 DNA: TGTGCCAGCAGTGCAACAGGGGGGATCAACATTCAGTACTTC.

The chain uses TRBV6-1 and TRBJ2-7, with 7 bases fitting TRBD1. CDR3 length: 19 residues. Per germline, CDR1 MNHNS and CDR2 SASEGT. V shed 2 bases and J 0 bases; nucleotides not matched to a gene: 16. CDR3 sequence reads: CASSESGDSLLWSSYEQYV. The CDR3 nucleotides read TGTGCCAGCAGTGAATCCGGGGACAGTTTACTATGGAGCTCCTACGAGCAGTACGTC.

The rearrangement joins TRBV7-9 to TRBJ2-7; 10 positions agree with TRBD1. Germline-derived CDR1 and CDR2 are SEHNR and FQNEAQ (reference sequence). The CDR3 has 15 amino acids. V gave up 5 bases and J gave up 3 bases; unmatched junction bases: 7. The CDR3 DNA reads as TGTGCCAGCAGCCCACCGGGACAGGGGAGCTACGAGCAGTACTTC. Protein product: CASSPPGQGSYEQYF.

This chain joins TRBV25-1 and TRBJ2-7; D is uncertain. Germline loops: CDR1 MGHDK, CDR2 SYGVNS. The CDR3 consists of 14 residues. Trimming cost V 1 base and J 3 bases, with 10 bases left between them. CDR3 nucleotide sequence: TGTGCCAGCAGTGAATTGCGGCTTTTCTACGAGCAGTACGTC. This translates into CASSELRLFYEQYV.

The CDR3 loop reads CASSVALNTEAFF. CDR3 DNA sequence: TGTGCCAGCAGCGTAGCGTTGAACACTGAAGCTTTCTTT. This sequence joins TRBV9 and TRBJ1-1; unclear D gene. V lost 0 bases to trimming and J lost 0 bases, with 3 bases between them. Germline V lookup: CDR1 SGDLS, CDR2 YYNGEE. CDR3 length: 13 residues.